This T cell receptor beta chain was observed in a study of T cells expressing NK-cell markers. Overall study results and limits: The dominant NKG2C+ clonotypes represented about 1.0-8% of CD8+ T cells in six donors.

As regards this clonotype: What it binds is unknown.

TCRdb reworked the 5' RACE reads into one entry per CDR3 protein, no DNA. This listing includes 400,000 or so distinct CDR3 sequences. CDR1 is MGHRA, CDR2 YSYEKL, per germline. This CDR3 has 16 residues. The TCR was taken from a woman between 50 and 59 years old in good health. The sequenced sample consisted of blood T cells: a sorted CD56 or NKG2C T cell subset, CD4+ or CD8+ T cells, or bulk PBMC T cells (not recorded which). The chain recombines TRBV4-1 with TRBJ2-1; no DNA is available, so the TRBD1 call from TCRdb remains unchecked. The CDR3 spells CASSQDSGSGVDEQFF.